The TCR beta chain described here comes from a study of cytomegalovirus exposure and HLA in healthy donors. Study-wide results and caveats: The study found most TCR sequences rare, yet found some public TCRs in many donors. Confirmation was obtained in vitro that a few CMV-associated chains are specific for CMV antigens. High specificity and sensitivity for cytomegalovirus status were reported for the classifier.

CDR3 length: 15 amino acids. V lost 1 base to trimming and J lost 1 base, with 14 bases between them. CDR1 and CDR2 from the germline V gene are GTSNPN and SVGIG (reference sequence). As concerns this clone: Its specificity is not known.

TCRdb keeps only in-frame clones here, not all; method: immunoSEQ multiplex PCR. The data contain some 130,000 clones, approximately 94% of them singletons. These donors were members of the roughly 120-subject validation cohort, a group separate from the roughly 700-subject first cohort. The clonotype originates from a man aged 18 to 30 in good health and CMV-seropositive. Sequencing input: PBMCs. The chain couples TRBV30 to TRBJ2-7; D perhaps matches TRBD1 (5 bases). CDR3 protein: CAWSGQGKGSYEQYF. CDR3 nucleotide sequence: TGTGCCTGGAGTGGACAAGGGAAGGGGTCCTACGAGCAGTACTTC.